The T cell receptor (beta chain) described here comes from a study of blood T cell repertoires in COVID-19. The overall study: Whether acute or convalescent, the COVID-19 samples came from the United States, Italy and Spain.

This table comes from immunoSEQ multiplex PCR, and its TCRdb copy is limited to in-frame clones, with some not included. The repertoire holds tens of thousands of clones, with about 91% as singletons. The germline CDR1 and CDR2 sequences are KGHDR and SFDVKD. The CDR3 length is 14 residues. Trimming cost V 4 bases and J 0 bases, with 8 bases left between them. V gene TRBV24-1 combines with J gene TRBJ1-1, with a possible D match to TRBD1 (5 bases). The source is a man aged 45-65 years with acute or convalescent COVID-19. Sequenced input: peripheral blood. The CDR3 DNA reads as TGTGCCACCAGTGAAAAGGGGCTGAACACTGAAGCTTTCTTT. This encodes CATSEKGLNTEAFF.